Below are 16 T cell receptor beta chains sequenced from a single sample in a study of blood T cells in healthy people across ages. Together with a sample-barcoded 5' primer, a J-beta primer mix was included in a second PCR lasting about 7 to 12 cycles. From the 5' RACE reads, TCRdb called clonotypes with MiXCR, one entry per CDR3 protein. The sample lists 850,000 to 1,000,000 distinct CDR3 sequences, just over 50% occurring once. Sequencing was done on a sample of blood. The receptors here all came from a woman aged 60-75 years in good health.

With respect to this clonotype: One end of the junction does not line up with germline, which may come from a read error. As DNA, the CDR3 is TGTGCCGGCAGCTATACAGGGGGGACCCTCTACGAGCAGTACTTC. Protein product: CAGSYTGGTLYEQYF. The rearrangement uses TRBV7-2 and TRBJ2-7; 8 bases align to TRBD1. CDR1 is SGHTA and CDR2 is FQGNSA in the germline V gene. CDR3 length: 15 amino acids. Full variable domain (missing parts from reference TRBV7-2 and TRBJ2-7): GAGVSQSPSNKVTEKGKDVELRCDPISGHTALYWYRQSLGQGLEFLIYFQGNSAPDKSGLPSDRFSAERTGGSVSTLTIQRTQQEDSAVYLCAGSYTGGTLYEQYFGPGTRLTVT.

The chain carries TRBV29-1 and TRBJ2-3; no firm D call. This CDR3 has 11 amino acids. The ends were cut back, 8 bases at V and 4 bases at J, with 10 bases in the middle. CDR1 and CDR2 from the germline V gene are SQVTM and ANQGSEA. The CDR3 here is CSLKKADTQYF. In DNA, the CDR3 is TGCAGCCTGAAGAAGGCAGATACGCAGTATTTT.

This clonotype appeared a few times. The rearrangement uses TRBV25-1 and TRBJ2-6; D might be TRBD2 (5 bases). The V and J ends lost 0 bases and 0 bases respectively, with 6 bases between them. CDR1 MGHDK and CDR2 SYGVNS come from the germline V gene. This CDR3 has 16 residues. The CDR3 sequence: CASSEYRGSGANVLTF. The DNA for the CDR3 is TGTGCCAGCAGTGAATACCGGGGCTCTGGGGCCAACGTCCTGACTTTC.

This chain connects TRBV7-6 to TRBJ2-3, with 11 bases aligning to TRBD2. This CDR3 is built from 18 residues. Trimming took 0 bases from V and 7 from J; bases not matched to a gene: 12. CDR1 and CDR2 (germline): SGHVS, FNYEAQ. The CDR3 region is CASSLAPRASGRRNTQYF. The CDR3 nucleotides are TGTGCCAGCAGCTTAGCGCCTCGGGCTAGCGGGAGGAGGAATACGCAGTATTTT.

The chain couples TRBV28 to TRBJ2-4, with 9 bases fitting TRBD2. Germline V lookup: CDR1 MDHEN, CDR2 SYDVKM. V gave up 2 bases and J gave up 3 bases; unmatched junction bases: 11. CDR3 size: 18 residues. The CDR3 protein is CASSLQPRLAAVKNIQYF. The CDR3 DNA is TGTGCCAGCAGTTTACAGCCTCGACTAGCGGCCGTCAAAAACATTCAGTACTTC.

This clonotype occurred a few times. This chain links TRBV28 with TRBJ2-3, with 12 bases that match TRBD2. The CDR3 sequence is 16 residues long. Germline CDR1 reads MDHEN; CDR2 reads SYDVKM. The J segment lost 5 bases and the V segment lost 6 bases, leaving 9 bases of the junction unmatched. The CDR3 region is CASSLYETSGRDTQYF. CDR3 in DNA: TGTGCCAGCAGCCTTTACGAGACTAGCGGGAGAGATACGCAGTATTTT.

The chain has TRBV28 and TRBJ2-1, with 12 bases identical to TRBD1. V gave up 4 bases and J gave up 12 bases; unmatched junction bases: 10. Germline V gene sequence: CDR1 MDHEN, CDR2 SYDVKM. This CDR3 is built from 15 residues. CDR3 sequence: CASSSSGTGGLGQFF. As DNA, the CDR3 is TGTGCCAGCAGTTCATCCGGGACAGGGGGCTTAGGGCAGTTCTTC.

In this sample, this clonotype turned up many times. V and J are TRBV29-1 and TRBJ2-4, with 10 nucleotides matching TRBD1. Trimming removed 7 bases from V and 8 bases from J; junction bases left unmatched: 5. This CDR3 is 12 amino acids long. Germline CDR1 and CDR2: SQVTM and ANQGSEA. The CDR3 protein is CSARGQGHIQYF. The CDR3 DNA reads TGCAGCGCCCGGGGACAGGGGCACATTCAGTACTTC.

There are a few counts of this clonotype. This sequence joins TRBV6-5 and TRBJ2-7; 13 bases fit TRBD2. This CDR3 spans 15 amino acids. CDR1 and CDR2 from the germline V gene are MNHEY and SVGAGI. The junction had 2 bases not matched to a gene; V was cut back by 3 bases and J by 3 bases. The CDR3 DNA reads as TGTGCCAGCAGTTATTGGACTAGCGGGGGCTACGAGCAGTACTTC. This translates into CASSYWTSGGYEQYF.

This clonotype was seen many times. The chain couples TRBV2 to TRBJ2-3; 7 bases agree with TRBD2. V trimming: 8 bases; J trimming: 5 bases; junction bases outside the gene matches: 4. Germline CDR1 is SNHLY and CDR2 is FYNNEI. This CDR3 is built from 12 residues. The CDR3, as DNA: TGTGCCAGCCCGGGGGGAGAAGATACGCAGTATTTT. It specifies CASPGGEDTQYF.

J is TRBJ1-6 and V is TRBV2, with D hard to call. This CDR3 has 14 amino acids. The germline V and J ends were trimmed by 2 bases and 7 bases, with 9 bases remaining between them. The germline V gene has CDR1 SNHLY and CDR2 FYNNEI. In nucleotides, the CDR3 is TGTGCCAGCAGTGAACGTACCGTGAATTCACCCCTCCACTTT. Amino acids: CASSERTVNSPLHF.

The chain uses TRBV25-1 and TRBJ1-2; 7 positions agree with TRBD1. Germline V gene data show CDR1 as MGHDK and CDR2 as SYGVNS. V lost 4 bases and J lost 6; bases outside the gene matches: 8. This CDR3 spans 14 amino acids. The CDR3 here is CASSGVGTDDGYTF. In DNA, the CDR3 is TGTGCCAGCAGTGGAGTCGGGACAGATGATGGCTACACCTTC.

The rearrangement uses TRBV6-1 and TRBJ2-7, with D perhaps TRBD1 (6 bases). Per the germline V gene, CDR1 is MNHNS and CDR2 is SASEGT. This CDR3 region has 15 residues. Trimming removed 3 bases from V and 3 bases from J, with 15 bases in between. DNA of the CDR3: TGTGCCAGCAGTGAGGTTGGGACAACCAACTACGAGCAGTACTTC. The encoded protein is CASSEVGTTNYEQYF.

CDR3 loop: CSADLSANEQFF. Here the CDR3 DNA reads TGCAGTGCTGACTTAAGCGCGAATGAGCAGTTCTTC. The chain recombines TRBV20-1 with TRBJ2-1; no firm D call. The CDR3 sequence is 12 residues long. CDR1 is DFQATT and CDR2 is SNEGSKA in the germline V gene (reference sequence). V lost 5 bases and J lost 7, with 12 bases in between.

The table lists this clonotype with a few counts. The chain is built from TRBV7-2 and TRBJ1-5; D call uncertain. CDR3 length: 15 amino acids. The ends were cut back, 1 base at V and 3 bases at J, with 10 bases in the middle. CDR1 and CDR2 from the germline V gene are SGHTA and FQGNSA. The CDR3: CASSLVGGYNQPQHF. CDR3 nucleotides: TGTGCCAGCAGCTTAGTAGGAGGATACAATCAGCCCCAGCATTTT.

This clonotype was detected only once. The V gene is TRBV7-9, the J gene TRBJ2-3, with 10 bases lining up with TRBD2. Trimming removed 6 bases from V and 4 bases from J; junction bases left unmatched: 7. CDR3 length: 15 residues. The germline CDR1 and CDR2 sequences are SEHNR and FQNEAQ (reference sequence). CDR3 loop: CASRAGAGGSDTQYF. CDR3 bases: TGTGCCAGCAGAGCAGGAGCGGGAGGGTCAGATACGCAGTATTTT. Variable domain in full (rest from reference TRBV7-9 and TRBJ2-3): DTGVSQNPRHKITKRGQNVTFRCDPISEHNRLYWYRQTLGQGPEFLTYFQNEAQLEKSRLLSDRFSAERPKGSFSTLEIQRTEQGDSAMYLCASRAGAGGSDTQYFGPGTRLTVL.